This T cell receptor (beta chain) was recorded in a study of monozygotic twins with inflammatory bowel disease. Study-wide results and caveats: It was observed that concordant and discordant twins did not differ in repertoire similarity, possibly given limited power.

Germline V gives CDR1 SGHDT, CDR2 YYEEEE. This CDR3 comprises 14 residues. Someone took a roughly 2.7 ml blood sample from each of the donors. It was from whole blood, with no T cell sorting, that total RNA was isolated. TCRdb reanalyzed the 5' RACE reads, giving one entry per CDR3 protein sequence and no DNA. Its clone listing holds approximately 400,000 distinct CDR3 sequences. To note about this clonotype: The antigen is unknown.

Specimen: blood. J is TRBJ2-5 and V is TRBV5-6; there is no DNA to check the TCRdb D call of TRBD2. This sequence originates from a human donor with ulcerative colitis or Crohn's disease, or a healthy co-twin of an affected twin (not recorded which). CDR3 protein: CASSFYASEETQYF.